This T cell receptor (beta chain) was documented in a study of human T cells and chemical hapten exposure. Regarding the study as a whole: The number of TCRs over 1 in 1000 frequency stayed unchanged after DPC. Expanded TCR counts at PT1 went up together with patch test score, a positive correlation.

The sample's time point: pre-sensitization, week 0. This sample's treatment: therapeutic diphenylcyclopropenone sensitization with weekly scalp DPC. Alopecia patients, 18 to 70 years old and DPC-suitable, served as donors. Points on this clonotype: Its antigen is currently unknown.

Losses at the gene ends were 5 bases for V and 3 bases for J; bases not matched to a gene: 16. Germline CDR1 SEHNR, CDR2 FQNEAQ (reference sequence). This CDR3 comprises 18 residues. MiXCR was run by TCRdb on the RACE reads, yielding one entry per CDR3 protein. The repertoire includes more than 70,000 distinct CDR3 sequences, 8.5% of them detected once, and about 2.5% sits in the top ten. V is TRBV7-9 and J is TRBJ2-3; 8 bases line up with TRBD2. The sequence was obtained from a man in his forties with alopecia areata. Some clones in this sample may be carry-over from other donors' samples. Sequences were derived from whole blood, sampled in connection with sensitization to the hapten diphenylcyclopropenone (DPC). CDR3 nucleotide sequence: TGTGCCAGCAGCAACCCCCTGTCCTTTAGCGGGACTACAGATACGCAGTATTTT. This encodes CASSNPLSFSGTTDTQYF.